This T cell receptor beta chain stems from a study of CD8 T cells in ankylosing spondylitis. Study-level results: Apparently characteristic of ankylosing spondylitis blood was a TCR beta motif (eight highly homologous variants).

The CDR3 spans 14 residues. CDR1 is MDHEN and CDR2 is SYDVKM in the germline V gene. V lost 7 bases and J lost 2; bases outside the gene matches: 4. TCRdb itself ran the 5' RACE reads through MiXCR, one entry per CDR3 protein. The table has 750,000 to 850,000 distinct CDR3 sequences, 12% seen once. This clonotype was counted many times. Its antigen is not identified. This TCR derives from a male donor with ankylosing spondylitis. V and J are TRBV28 and TRBJ2-7; 11 bases align to TRBD2. The sequenced material came from blood, either unsorted or a sorted T cell fraction (not recorded which). CDR3 residues: CASNLAGGTYEQYF. CDR3 sequence (DNA): TGTGCCAGCAACCTAGCGGGGGGCACCTACGAGCAGTACTTC.